The rows below give T cell receptor beta chains drawn from one sample of a study of T cell responses to AZD1222 COVID-19 vaccine. Using immunoSEQ multiplex PCR, the repertoire was profiled, and TCRdb retains in-frame clones only, with some absent. Of over 120,000 clones in the sample, 85% to 95% were seen once. This specimen was peripheral blood, taken 28 days after the second AZD1222 dose. Source of these receptors: an adult who received the AZD1222 COVID-19 vaccine. Each CDR3 is given with its conserved first and last residue. Each record gives: V gene, J gene, D gene, clone size, CDR3 protein, CDR3 DNA. A D gene is named only where the DNA matches it firmly. Clone size is not always given. Where it is, it says once, few, many or a class for expanded clones.

v_call: TRBV5-1; j_call: TRBJ2-1; d_call: TRBD2; clone_size: once; cdr3_aa: CASSLTVAGEADNEQFF; cdr3_nt: TGCGCCAGCAGCTTGACCGTAGCGGGAGAAGCCGACAATGAGCAGTTCTTC
v_call: TRBV4-3; j_call: TRBJ2-1; d_call: -; clone_size: -; cdr3_aa: CASSQRFPSYNEQFF; cdr3_nt: TGCGCCAGCAGCCAACGCTTCCCCTCCTACAATGAGCAGTTCTTC
v_call: TRBV9; j_call: TRBJ2-2; d_call: -; clone_size: -; cdr3_aa: CASSLTGIPGGELFF; cdr3_nt: TGTGCCAGCAGCCTTACCGGGATCCCCGGCGGGGAGCTGTTTTTT
v_call: TRBV4-1; j_call: TRBJ2-4; d_call: TRBD2; clone_size: -; cdr3_aa: CASSQSGREWDIQYF; cdr3_nt: TGCGCCAGCAGCCAATCTGGGCGGGAGTGGGACATTCAGTACTTC
v_call: TRBV29-1; j_call: TRBJ1-1; d_call: -; clone_size: -; cdr3_aa: CSADLAGNTEAFF; cdr3_nt: TGCAGCGCCGATCTCGCCGGGAACACTGAAGCTTTCTTT
v_call: TRBV28; j_call: TRBJ2-5; d_call: -; clone_size: -; cdr3_aa: CATTWGGALGTQYF; cdr3_nt: TGTGCCACCACCTGGGGCGGGGCCTTGGGGACCCAGTACTTC
v_call: TRBV12-3/TRBV12-4; j_call: TRBJ2-7; d_call: -; clone_size: -; cdr3_aa: CASSLDRTYEQYF; cdr3_nt: TGTGCCAGCAGTCTAGACAGGACCTACGAGCAGTACTTC
v_call: TRBV28; j_call: TRBJ1-2; d_call: -; clone_size: -; cdr3_aa: CASSSIVRLSGGYTF; cdr3_nt: TGTGCCAGCAGTTCTATTGTCAGGCTTTCCGGCGGCTACACCTTC
v_call: TRBV7-8; j_call: TRBJ2-1; d_call: TRBD1; clone_size: -; cdr3_aa: CASGQGVSYNEQFF; cdr3_nt: TGTGCCAGCGGTCAGGGGGTTTCCTACAATGAGCAGTTCTTC
v_call: TRBV7-9; j_call: TRBJ2-5; d_call: TRBD2; clone_size: once; cdr3_aa: CASSSRTSEFLEETQYF; cdr3_nt: TGTGCCAGCAGCTCGCGGACTAGCGAATTTTTGGAAGAGACCCAGTACTTC
v_call: TRBV19; j_call: TRBJ1-1; d_call: -; clone_size: -; cdr3_aa: CASSGVWAFF; cdr3_nt: TGTGCCAGTAGTGGGGTTTGGGCTTTCTTT
v_call: TRBV18; j_call: TRBJ1-5; d_call: TRBD1; clone_size: -; cdr3_aa: CASSPTGGNQPQHF; cdr3_nt: TGTGCCAGCTCACCAACAGGGGGCAATCAGCCCCAGCATTTT
v_call: TRBV6-6; j_call: TRBJ1-1; d_call: -; clone_size: few; cdr3_aa: CASTRVRQHFANDEAFF; cdr3_nt: TGTGCCAGCACTCGAGTAAGGCAGCACTTTGCCAACGACGAGGCTTTCTTT
v_call: TRBV3-1/TRBV3-2; j_call: TRBJ2-1; d_call: TRBD2; clone_size: -; cdr3_aa: CASSQGSAGVSHNEQFF; cdr3_nt: TGTGCCAGCAGCCAAGGCTCAGCGGGAGTTTCCCACAATGAGCAGTTCTTC
v_call: TRBV28; j_call: TRBJ1-2; d_call: -; clone_size: few; cdr3_aa: CASMHVETPNYGYTF; cdr3_nt: TGTGCCAGCATGCACGTCGAGACACCTAACTATGGCTACACCTTC
v_call: TRBV10-3; j_call: TRBJ1-1; d_call: -; clone_size: once; cdr3_aa: CAISESQGLNTEAFF; cdr3_nt: TGTGCCATCAGTGAGTCCCAGGGTTTGAACACTGAAGCTTTCTTT
v_call: TRBV6-1; j_call: TRBJ1-3; d_call: -; clone_size: -; cdr3_aa: CASSESSLGTIYF; cdr3_nt: TGTGCCAGCAGTGAAAGTTCCCTGGGAACCATATATTTT
v_call: TRBV7-9; j_call: TRBJ2-5; d_call: -; clone_size: -; cdr3_aa: CASSLERVQETQYF; cdr3_nt: TGTGCCAGCAGCTTAGAGAGGGTTCAAGAGACCCAGTACTTC
v_call: TRBV6-4; j_call: TRBJ2-1; d_call: -; clone_size: -; cdr3_aa: CASSENGALYNEQFF; cdr3_nt: TGTGCCAGCAGTGAGAACGGGGCCCTTTACAATGAGCAGTTCTTC
v_call: TRBV19; j_call: TRBJ2-5; d_call: -; clone_size: -; cdr3_aa: CASSAGTRETQYF; cdr3_nt: TGTGCCAGTAGTGCAGGGACCAGGGAGACCCAGTACTTC
v_call: TRBV6-5; j_call: TRBJ1-5; d_call: -; clone_size: once; cdr3_aa: CASSSTQGIGNQPQHF; cdr3_nt: TGTGCCAGCAGTTCTACTCAGGGGATCGGAAATCAGCCCCAGCATTTT
v_call: TRBV27; j_call: TRBJ1-1; d_call: TRBD1; clone_size: -; cdr3_aa: CASSPRGQRNTEAFF; cdr3_nt: TGTGCCAGCAGTCCAAGGGGACAGAGGAACACTGAAGCTTTCTTT
v_call: TRBV7-6; j_call: TRBJ2-7; d_call: TRBD1; clone_size: -; cdr3_aa: CASSPSLRTGFSEQYF; cdr3_nt: TGTGCCAGCAGCCCCTCCCTCCGGACAGGGTTCTCCGAGCAGTACTTC
v_call: TRBV27; j_call: TRBJ1-1; d_call: TRBD1; clone_size: -; cdr3_aa: CASRDRGGDTEAFF; cdr3_nt: TGTGCCAGCAGAGACAGGGGAGGAGACACTGAAGCTTTCTTT
v_call: TRBV19; j_call: TRBJ2-2; d_call: -; clone_size: -; cdr3_aa: CASSIANTGELFF; cdr3_nt: TGTGCCAGTAGTATAGCGAACACCGGGGAGCTGTTTTTT
v_call: TRBV5-1; j_call: TRBJ2-2; d_call: -; clone_size: -; cdr3_aa: CASSFGDTTGELFF; cdr3_nt: TGCGCCAGCAGCTTTGGGGACACCACCGGGGAGCTGTTTTTT
v_call: TRBV30; j_call: TRBJ2-3; d_call: TRBD2; clone_size: -; cdr3_aa: CAWSVGLAGGADTQYF; cdr3_nt: TGTGCCTGGAGTGTAGGCCTAGCGGGAGGGGCAGATACGCAGTATTTT
v_call: TRBV6-5; j_call: TRBJ2-7; d_call: -; clone_size: -; cdr3_aa: CASSYPGRYYEQYF; cdr3_nt: TGTGCCAGCAGTTACCCAGGACGGTACTACGAGCAGTACTTC
v_call: TRBV28; j_call: TRBJ1-3; d_call: -; clone_size: -; cdr3_aa: CASSVQGSGNTIYF; cdr3_nt: TGTGCCAGCAGTGTCCAAGGTTCTGGAAACACCATATATTTT
v_call: TRBV2; j_call: TRBJ2-3; d_call: -; clone_size: once; cdr3_aa: CASSEWVDPKSTDTQYF; cdr3_nt: TGTGCCAGCAGTGAATGGGTGGACCCGAAAAGCACAGATACGCAGTATTTT
v_call: TRBV28; j_call: TRBJ1-2; d_call: -; clone_size: -; cdr3_aa: CASSSPVEGYTF; cdr3_nt: TGTGCCAGCAGTTCCCCGGTGGAGGGCTACACCTTC
v_call: TRBV5-4; j_call: TRBJ2-1; d_call: TRBD1; clone_size: -; cdr3_aa: CASSPGGYALNEQFF; cdr3_nt: TGTGCCAGCAGTCCAGGGGGCTACGCTTTGAATGAGCAGTTCTTC
v_call: TRBV28; j_call: TRBJ1-1; d_call: -; clone_size: once; cdr3_aa: CATTGQNTEAFF; cdr3_nt: TGTGCCACCACGGGACAGAACACTGAAGCTTTCTTT
v_call: TRBV12-5; j_call: TRBJ1-2; d_call: TRBD1; clone_size: -; cdr3_aa: CASGLVGTGGNYGYTF; cdr3_nt: TGTGCTAGTGGTTTGGTAGGGACAGGGGGCAATTATGGCTACACCTTC
v_call: TRBV6-5; j_call: TRBJ1-1; d_call: TRBD1; clone_size: -; cdr3_aa: CASSFGQGKGTEAFF; cdr3_nt: TGTGCCAGCAGTTTCGGACAGGGGAAGGGGACTGAAGCTTTCTTT
v_call: TRBV27; j_call: TRBJ2-1; d_call: -; clone_size: once; cdr3_aa: CASSSDLSSYNEQFF; cdr3_nt: TGTGCCAGCAGTTCAGACTTAAGCTCCTACAATGAGCAGTTCTTC
v_call: TRBV28; j_call: TRBJ1-5; d_call: -; clone_size: -; cdr3_aa: CASSLAAGAPYSNQPQHF; cdr3_nt: TGTGCCAGCAGTTTGGCGGCAGGGGCGCCTTATAGCAATCAGCCCCAGCATTTT
v_call: TRBV7-3; j_call: TRBJ1-2; d_call: -; clone_size: -; cdr3_aa: CASGSENYGYTF; cdr3_nt: TGTGCCAGCGGATCCGAGAACTATGGCTACACCTTC
v_call: TRBV5-8; j_call: TRBJ1-5; d_call: -; clone_size: -; cdr3_aa: CASSFYQPDHQPQHF; cdr3_nt: TGTGCCAGCAGCTTTTATCAGCCAGATCATCAGCCCCAGCATTTT
v_call: TRBV7-9; j_call: TRBJ1-1; d_call: -; clone_size: -; cdr3_aa: CASSEPSARGLGTEAFF; cdr3_nt: TGTGCCAGCAGCGAGCCTTCTGCTCGTGGGTTGGGCACTGAAGCTTTCTTT
v_call: TRBV18; j_call: TRBJ2-5; d_call: TRBD2; clone_size: few; cdr3_aa: CASSRQGGETQYF; cdr3_nt: TGTGCCAGCTCACGTCAGGGAGGGGAGACCCAGTACTTC
v_call: TRBV4-2; j_call: TRBJ1-1; d_call: -; clone_size: -; cdr3_aa: CASSQGSTEAFF; cdr3_nt: TGTGCCAGCAGCCAGGGCAGCACTGAAGCTTTCTTT
v_call: TRBV19; j_call: TRBJ1-2; d_call: TRBD1; clone_size: -; cdr3_aa: CASNPGQGSDYGYTF; cdr3_nt: TGTGCCAGTAACCCGGGACAGGGGTCCGACTATGGCTACACCTTC
v_call: TRBV3-1/TRBV3-2; j_call: TRBJ1-6; d_call: TRBD1; clone_size: once; cdr3_aa: CASSRLTGGNSPLHF; cdr3_nt: TGTGCCAGCAGCCGGTTGACAGGGGGTAATTCACCCCTCCACTTT
v_call: TRBV28; j_call: TRBJ1-5; d_call: -; clone_size: -; cdr3_aa: CASAGLLFSNQPQHF; cdr3_nt: TGTGCCAGTGCGGGGCTCCTTTTTAGCAATCAGCCCCAGCATTTT
v_call: TRBV20-1; j_call: TRBJ1-1; d_call: -; clone_size: -; cdr3_aa: CSANRDTEAFF; cdr3_nt: TGCAGTGCTAACCGGGACACAGAAGCTTTCTTT